These 31 T cell receptor beta chains came from one sample sequenced in a study of T-cell reconstitution after alpha-beta-depleted transplantation in children. The TCRbeta library incorporated unique molecular identifiers. TCRdb reprocessed the PCR reads via MiXCR and lists one record per CDR3 protein. This table has hundreds of thousands of distinct CDR3 sequences, around 13% appearing once. The sample consisted of PBMCs, taken before TCRalphabeta/CD19-depleted stem cell transplant. Receptors originate from a girl aged 2 to 9 with congenital amegakaryocytic thrombocytopenia, due to receive a stem cell transplant.

About this clonotype itself: It is likely a read error, because the conserved phenylalanine at the end of the CDR3 is missing. The V and J genes are TRBV12-3 or TRBV12-4 and TRBJ2-3, with TRBD2 identical over 9 bases. The CDR3 runs 16 residues. The junction had 14 bases not matched to a gene; V was cut back by 5 bases and J by 8 bases. CDR3 sequence reads: CASSALGAGGLITQYL. For the CDR3, the DNA is TGTGCCAGCAGTGCCCTTGGAGCGGGAGGCCTTATTACGCAGTATTTA.

Details on this clonotype: One end of the junction fails to match germline, which may point to a read error. The V gene is TRBV20-1, the J gene TRBJ1-2, with D unclear. Per the germline V gene, CDR1 is DFQATT and CDR2 is SNEGSKA (reference sequence). This CDR3 contains 13 residues. The CDR3 coding sequence is TGCAGTGCCACAGCGGGTAGGGCCTATGGCTACCCCTTC. Its protein product is CSATAGRAYGYPF.

This clonotype occurred a few times. The chain recombines TRBV5-1 with TRBJ2-3; D gene unclear. V was trimmed by 0 bases and J by 1 base, leaving 9 bases between them. The CDR3 has 15 amino acids. Germline V gives CDR1 SGHRS, CDR2 YFSETQ. CDR3 sequence (DNA): TGCGCCAGCAGCTTGGTTGACTCTCGCACAGATACGCAGTATTTT. Translating gives CASSLVDSRTDTQYF. Complete variable domain (other parts from reference TRBV5-1 and TRBJ2-3): KAGVTQTPRYLIKTRGQQVTLSCSPISGHRSVSWYQQTPGQGLQFLFEYFSETQRNKGNFPGRFSGRQFSNSRSEMNVSTLELGDSALYLCASSLVDSRTDTQYFGPGTRLTVL.

The chain is built from TRBV7-8 and TRBJ1-2; D call uncertain. The germline CDR1 and CDR2 sequences are SGHVS and FQNEAQ. V lost 1 base to trimming and J lost 7 bases, with 16 bases between them. CDR3 length: 15 amino acids. The CDR3 nucleotides are TGTGCCAGCAGCTTAGGATTAGGTGTGGCGGGTGGCTACACCTTC. Its protein is CASSLGLGVAGGYTF.

The sample holds many counts of this clonotype. CDR3 DNA: TGCGCCAGCAGCTTGACCGGGACCGAAAACGAAAAACTGTTTTTT. Encoded protein: CASSLTGTENEKLFF. The V gene is TRBV5-1, the J gene TRBJ1-4; tentatively, D is TRBD1 (5 bases). This CDR3 contains 15 residues. Looked up from germline, CDR1 is SGHRS and CDR2 is YFSETQ. With 1 base removed from V and 8 bases from J, the gap between germline ends came to 15 bases.

The chain employs TRBV20-1 and TRBJ2-3; TRBD2 matches at 9 bases. Germline V gives CDR1 DFQATT, CDR2 SNEGSKA (reference sequence). The J segment lost 7 bases and the V segment lost 3 bases, leaving 5 bases of the junction unmatched. This CDR3 comprises 13 residues. CDR3 protein: CSARETSGNTQYF. The CDR3 nucleotides are TGCAGTGCTAGGGAGACTAGCGGAAATACGCAGTATTTT.

This clonotype was seen more than once but under ten times. J is TRBJ2-1 and V is TRBV7-8; D is perhaps TRBD2 (5 bases). The CDR3 is 17 amino acids. Looked up from germline, CDR1 is SGHVS and CDR2 is FQNEAQ. Deletions cut 1 base from V and 1 base from J, with 14 bases between. CDR3 DNA sequence: TGTGCCAGCAGCTTAGTCGGAGGCCCACTTTCCTACAATGAGCAGTTCTTC. Translation gives CASSLVGGPLSYNEQFF.

This clonotype was counted at least ten times. This rearrangement joins TRBV10-3 to TRBJ2-7, with TRBD1 matching over 10 bases. The V segment lost 6 bases and the J segment 1 base; nucleotides outside the gene matches: 6. Germline CDR1 is ENHRY and CDR2 is SYGVKD. There are 15 residues in the CDR3. CDR3 loop: CAIRSGQGGSYEQYF. The CDR3 DNA reads TGTGCCATCAGGTCTGGACAGGGGGGTTCCTACGAGCAGTACTTC.

This clonotype was observed a few times. The J gene is TRBJ2-3, the V gene TRBV5-1; 14 bases map to TRBD2. Unmatched junction bases numbered 7, after V lost 3 bases and J lost 7 bases. CDR1 is SGHRS, CDR2 YFSETQ, per germline. There are 16 residues in the CDR3. CDR3 nucleotides: TGCGCCAGCAGCTGGGGGACTAGCGGGAGTGTGAATACGCAGTATTTT. Amino acids: CASSWGTSGSVNTQYF.

Many counts were recorded for this clonotype. This rearrangement joins TRBV20-1 to TRBJ2-3; D perhaps matches TRBD1 (6 bases). The CDR3 consists of 15 residues. V dropped 2 bases and J dropped 4 bases, with 16 bases sitting between them. Germline CDR1 reads DFQATT; CDR2 reads SNEGSKA (reference sequence). DNA of the CDR3: TGCAGTGCTAGATCCTTAACAGGGTGGGCAGATACGCAGTATTTT. It codes for CSARSLTGWADTQYF.

J is TRBJ2-2 and V is TRBV24-1, with D unresolved. Germline V gene lookup returns CDR1 KGHDR and CDR2 SFDVKD. The length of the CDR3 is 16 residues. Trimming pared 2 bases from V and 3 bases from J, leaving 12 bases between. The CDR3 nucleotides read TGTGCCACCAGTGATTCTCGAGGATCCTACACCGGGGAGCTGTTTTTT. Amino acid sequence: CATSDSRGSYTGELFF.

The chain combines TRBV20-1 with TRBJ2-1, with 12 bases aligning to TRBD2. Germline V gene lookup returns CDR1 DFQATT and CDR2 SNEGSKA (reference sequence). This CDR3 contains 17 residues. J was trimmed by 4 bases and V by 0 bases; bases with no gene match: 7. CDR3 DNA: TGCAGTGCTAGAGATCCCTCGACTAGCGGGGGATACAATGAGCAGTTCTTC. This gives the protein CSARDPSTSGGYNEQFF.

The rearrangement links TRBV4-2 to TRBJ2-5, with D perhaps matching TRBD2 (5 bases). Trimming took 0 bases from V and 4 from J, leaving 12 bases between them. The germline V gene encodes CDR1 LGHNA and CDR2 YNFKEQ. The CDR3 spans 15 residues. This CDR3 reads CASSQECEGRETQYF. CDR3 nucleotides: TGTGCCAGCAGCCAAGAATGTGAAGGGAGAGAGACCCAGTACTTC.

The CDR3: CASGNRGTDTQYF. In nucleotides, the CDR3 is TGTGCCAGCGGCAATCGGGGCACAGATACGCAGTATTTT. This chain joins TRBV7-9 and TRBJ2-3; D ambiguous. V lost 8 bases and J lost 1, with 10 bases in between. The CDR3 loop spans 13 amino acids. Germline V lookup: CDR1 SEHNR, CDR2 FQNEAQ (reference sequence). Supplemented by reference TRBV7-9 and TRBJ2-3, the full variable domain reads DTGVSQNPRHKITKRGQNVTFRCDPISEHNRLYWYRQTLGQGPEFLTYFQNEAQLEKSRLLSDRFSAERPKGSFSTLEIQRTEQGDSAMYLCASGNRGTDTQYFGPGTRLTVL.

To note about this clonotype: Possible read error: a much larger clone is one base away. The rearrangement links TRBV25-1 to TRBJ2-5; D possibly corresponds to TRBD1 (5 bases). Trimming removed 1 base at V and 2 bases at J, with 23 bases between. CDR1 MGHDK and CDR2 SYGVNS come from the germline V gene. CDR3 size: 19 residues. The CDR3 region is CASSEWSPGFIPIQETQYF. The CDR3 nucleotides read TGTGCCAGCAGTGAATGGAGTCCAGGGTTCATTCCTATACAAGAGACCCAGTACTTC.

The chain carries TRBV15 and TRBJ2-3; TRBD1 matches 7 bases. The CDR3 is made up of 18 amino acids. Losses at the gene ends were 8 bases for V and 1 base for J; bases not matched to a gene: 18. Germline V gene lookup returns CDR1 LNHNV and CDR2 YYDKDF (reference sequence). CDR3: CATGPWTRTGGGTDTQYF. DNA of the CDR3: TGTGCCACCGGACCGTGGACGAGGACAGGTGGGGGCACAGATACGCAGTATTTT.

Details on this clonotype: A read error is possible here, since a much larger clone lies one base away. The J gene is TRBJ2-7, the V gene TRBV10-3, with TRBD2 matching over 8 bases. Germline CDR1 and CDR2: ENHRY and SYGVKD. The CDR3 has 22 residues. The ends lost 0 bases at V and 0 bases at J; junction bases unmatched: 22. CDR3 sequence (DNA): TGTGCCATCAGTGAGTCGATCTACTGCTTCGAGATAGCGGGATCCAGCTCCTACGAGCAGTACTTC. This encodes CAISESIYCFEIAGSSSYEQYF.

This clonotype was observed a few times. This chain uses TRBV7-2 with TRBJ2-2, with 10 bases matching TRBD2. With 5 bases clipped from V and 3 bases from J, the junction kept 9 bases outside the gene matches. The CDR3 is made up of 17 amino acids. Germline CDR1 is SGHTA and CDR2 is FQGNSA. The CDR3 DNA sequence: TGTGCCAGCAGCCCCTATGTAGCGGGAGGTTACACCGGGGAGCTGTTTTTT. This translates into CASSPYVAGGYTGELFF.

This clonotype has at least ten counts. This chain links TRBV20-1 with TRBJ1-3, with D uncertain. Germline CDR1 DFQATT, CDR2 SNEGSKA (reference sequence). CDR3 length: 16 residues. V dropped 2 bases and J dropped 0 bases, with 14 bases sitting between them. The CDR3 here is CSARRPGANSGNTIYF. The CDR3 DNA follows: TGCAGTGCTAGAAGGCCGGGCGCAAACTCTGGAAACACCATATATTTT.

This clonotype has a handful of counts. The chain combines TRBV12-3 or TRBV12-4 with TRBJ2-6, with a possible D match to TRBD1 (5 bases). Trimming removed 5 bases at V and 0 bases at J, with 8 bases between. The CDR3 sequence is 15 residues long. The chain's CDR3 is CASSLRVSGANVLTF. Written as DNA, the CDR3 is TGTGCCAGCAGTCTCAGGGTCTCTGGGGCCAACGTCCTGACTTTC.

This clonotype was detected only a few times. V and J are TRBV7-9 and TRBJ2-1; D is possibly TRBD2 (5 bases). CDR1 and CDR2 (germline): SEHNR, FQNEAQ (reference sequence). The CDR3 extends over 15 amino acids. With 0 bases removed from V and 7 bases from J, the gap between germline ends came to 13 bases. The CDR3 bases are TGTGCCAGCAGCTTAGCGGACTTCCGTGGGAATGAGCAGTTCTTC. This encodes CASSLADFRGNEQFF.

The rearrangement links TRBV20-1 to TRBJ2-5, with 11 bases aligning to TRBD2. The germline CDR1 and CDR2 sequences are DFQATT and SNEGSKA (reference sequence). This CDR3 contains 17 residues. V lost 3 bases to trimming and J lost 2 bases; unmatched junction nucleotides: 11. The CDR3 loop is CSARTPATSGVQETQYF. In DNA, the CDR3 is TGCAGTGCTAGGACGCCGGCGACTAGCGGGGTTCAAGAGACCCAGTACTTC.

This clonotype was detected ten times or more. The chain carries TRBV16 and TRBJ2-1, with D possibly TRBD2 on 6 matching bases. There are 14 residues in the CDR3. Per the germline V gene, CDR1 is KGHSY and CDR2 is FQNENV. Trimming shortened V by 5 bases and J by 8 bases, and 16 bases separated the two germline ends. The CDR3 sequence is CASSGWRAKDEQFF. The CDR3 bases are TGTGCCAGCAGCGGATGGAGGGCCAAGGATGAGCAGTTCTTC.

This clonotype came up many times. The chain uses TRBV4-1 and TRBJ2-7; 9 positions agree with TRBD1. The CDR3 is 14 residues long. Germline V CDR1 and CDR2: MGHRA, YSYEKL. The J segment lost 4 bases and the V segment lost 5 bases, leaving 6 bases of the junction unmatched. The CDR3 DNA sequence: TGCGCCAGCAGCGACGGGACAGGGTCGTACGAGCAGTACTTC. It is translated as CASSDGTGSYEQYF.

There are a few counts of this clonotype. This rearrangement joins TRBV5-6 to TRBJ2-1; D may be TRBD2 (6 bases). V shed 3 bases and J shed 9 bases, with 13 bases lying between them. In germline, CDR1 is SGHDT, CDR2 YYEEEE. The CDR3 is 13 amino acids. CDR3 amino acids: CASSWTIYREQFF. DNA for the CDR3: TGTGCCAGCAGCTGGACTATTTACCGTGAGCAGTTCTTC.

This chain uses TRBV20-1 with TRBJ2-7, with D tentatively TRBD2 (5 bases). The V gene's germline CDR1 is DFQATT and CDR2 SNEGSKA (reference sequence). The length of the CDR3 is 15 residues. V gave up 5 bases and J gave up 2 bases, with 19 bases separating them. The DNA for the CDR3 is TGCAGTGCTCCGGCGGGCGGCCTCGGGCCCTACGAGCAGTACTTC. It yields the protein CSAPAGGLGPYEQYF.

This clonotype was seen only a few times. The CDR3 DNA reads as TGCGCCAGCAGCGCAGACCTCTTTCGGGATACGCAGTATTTT. This sequence encodes CASSADLFRDTQYF. The chain is built from TRBV5-1 and TRBJ2-3; no firm D call. CDR3 length: 14 residues. The germline V gene has CDR1 SGHRS and CDR2 YFSETQ. V shed 4 bases and J shed 6 bases, with 15 bases lying between them. Drawing the rest from reference TRBV5-1 and TRBJ2-3, the complete variable domain is KAGVTQTPRYLIKTRGQQVTLSCSPISGHRSVSWYQQTPGQGLQFLFEYFSETQRNKGNFPGRFSGRQFSNSRSEMNVSTLELGDSALYLCASSADLFRDTQYFGPGTRLTVL.

Many counts were recorded for this clonotype. The gene calls are TRBV5-1 and TRBJ1-2; 8 bases agree with TRBD1. The CDR3 is 13 amino acids. Germline CDR1 SGHRS, CDR2 YFSETQ. V was pared by 4 bases and J by 7 bases, with 6 bases of the junction left unmatched. CDR3 in amino acids: CASSNDRGGGYTF. Written as DNA, the CDR3 is TGCGCCAGCAGCAATGACAGGGGAGGTGGCTACACCTTC.

CDR3: CASSLGGLAVPYNEQFF. The CDR3 DNA is TGTGCCAGCAGCCTAGGGGGGCTAGCAGTGCCCTACAATGAGCAGTTCTTC. J is TRBJ2-1 and V is TRBV7-8, with D possibly being TRBD1 or TRBD2 (6 bases each). Germline V gene sequence: CDR1 SGHVS, CDR2 FQNEAQ. The CDR3 consists of 17 residues. The germline V and J ends were trimmed by 5 bases and 2 bases, with 19 bases remaining between them.

This clonotype was recorded at least ten times. This chain uses TRBV2 with TRBJ1-2; D call uncertain. V lost 2 bases and J 2 bases, leaving 21 bases between the germline ends. The CDR3 extends over 18 amino acids. Germline CDR1 and CDR2: SNHLY and FYNNEI. The CDR3 DNA sequence: TGTGCCAGCAGTGAATCCTCAAACTATTTGACGTCGAACTATGGCTACACCTTC. Protein: CASSESSNYLTSNYGYTF. Drawing the rest from reference TRBV2 and TRBJ1-2, the complete variable domain is EPEVTQTPSHQVTQMGQEVILRCVPISNHLYFYWYRQILGQKVEFLVSFYNNEISEKSEIFDDQFSVERPDGSNFTLKIRSTKLEDSAMYFCASSESSNYLTSNYGYTFGSGTRLTVV.

This clonotype was seen ten or more times. The V gene is TRBV2, the J gene TRBJ2-3; 10 bases agree with TRBD1. V was pared by 7 bases and J by 4 bases, with 5 bases of the junction left unmatched. Germline lookup yields CDR1 SNHLY and CDR2 FYNNEI. The CDR3 consists of 14 residues. DNA of the CDR3: TGTGCCAGCACTCGGGACAGGGGTCCAGATACGCAGTATTTT. Amino acid sequence: CASTRDRGPDTQYF.